This T cell receptor beta chain was retrieved from a study of blood T cell repertoires in COVID-19. On the study more broadly: The United States, Italy and Spain provided the acute and convalescent COVID-19 samples. T cells, B-cell-depleted T cells, or PBMCs provided the cDNA or gDNA that served as material.

Authors' analysis steps: Reference gene primer amplification gave nucleated cell count estimates. The protocol was immunoSEQ multiplex PCR, while the TCRdb copy is restricted to in-frame clones and leaves out a portion. The V and J calls and clone size come from that table; D and trimming were worked out from the DNA. Of roughly 220,000 clones listed, more than 65% are singletons. Trimming shortened V by 1 base and J by 3 bases, and 13 bases separated the two germline ends. Germline CDR1 KGHSH, CDR2 LQKENI. The CDR3 runs 16 residues. This clone was seen a handful of times. This clonotype was obtained from an older woman with acute or convalescent COVID-19. The chain uses TRBV18 and TRBJ1-5; no clear D. Sequencing used peripheral blood. DNA for the CDR3: TGTGCCAGCTCACCACGTACAGCCCTCAACAATCAGCCCCAGCATTTT. Translated: CASSPRTALNNQPQHF.